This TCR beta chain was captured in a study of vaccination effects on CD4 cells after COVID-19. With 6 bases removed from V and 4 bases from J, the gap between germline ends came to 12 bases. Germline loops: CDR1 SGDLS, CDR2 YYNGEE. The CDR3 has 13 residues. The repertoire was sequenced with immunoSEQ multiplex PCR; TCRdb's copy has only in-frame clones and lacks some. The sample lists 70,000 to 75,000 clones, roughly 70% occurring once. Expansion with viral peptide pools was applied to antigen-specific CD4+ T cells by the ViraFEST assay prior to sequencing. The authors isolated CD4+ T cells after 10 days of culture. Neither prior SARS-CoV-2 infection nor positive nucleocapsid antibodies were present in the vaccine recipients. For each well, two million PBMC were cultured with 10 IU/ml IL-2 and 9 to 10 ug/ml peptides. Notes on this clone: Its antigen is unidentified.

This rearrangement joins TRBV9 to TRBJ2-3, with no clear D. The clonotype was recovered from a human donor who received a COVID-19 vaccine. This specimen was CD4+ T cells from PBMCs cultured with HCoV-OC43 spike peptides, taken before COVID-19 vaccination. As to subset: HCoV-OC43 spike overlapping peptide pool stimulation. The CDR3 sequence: CASTPPHSDTQYF. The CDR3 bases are TGTGCCAGCACCCCCCCCCATTCAGATACGCAGTATTTT.